The 24 T cell receptor beta chains presented below share a single source sample, sequenced in a study of cytomegalovirus exposure and HLA in healthy donors. This PCR relied on a set of 60 Vbeta primers and 13 Jbeta primers. TCRdb's table, derived via immunoSEQ multiplex PCR, lists solely in-frame clones and lacks some. The profile shows some 170,000 clones, just over 70% of them singletons. The sample comprised PBMCs. All receptors come from a human donor in good health.

Only a few counts were recorded for this clone. V usage is TRBV5-1 and J usage is TRBJ2-7; TRBD2 matches 10 bases. There are 15 residues in the CDR3. CDR1 is SGHRS, CDR2 YFSETQ, per germline. Germline trimming cut 0 bases from V and 1 base from J; bases unmatched to any gene: 1. The CDR3 region is CASSLGTSGSYEQYF. In DNA form, the CDR3 reads TGCGCCAGCAGCTTGGGGACTAGCGGATCCTACGAGCAGTACTTC.

The chain uses TRBV7-9 and TRBJ2-1, with 11 bases lining up with TRBD2. CDR1 and CDR2 from the germline V gene are SEHNR and FQNEAQ (reference sequence). The CDR3 extends over 17 amino acids. V was pared by 0 bases and J by 7 bases, with 8 bases of the junction left unmatched. This CDR3 reads CASSLALSGGARNEQFF. Here the CDR3 DNA reads TGTGCCAGCAGCTTAGCCCTTAGCGGGGGGGCCAGAAATGAGCAGTTCTTC.

The chain combines TRBV7-8 with TRBJ2-7, with D unclear. V shed 2 bases and J shed 7 bases, with 6 bases lying between them. The CDR3 sequence is 11 residues long. CDR1 and CDR2 from the germline V gene are SGHVS and FQNEAQ. As DNA, the CDR3 is TGTGCCAGCAGCTTAATGCGGGAGCAGTACTTC. Its translation is CASSLMREQYF.

In its sample, this clone was seen a few times. This sequence joins TRBV19 and TRBJ1-2, with TRBD1 as a possible D gene (5 bases). The CDR3 covers 15 residues. From germline, CDR1 is LNHDA and CDR2 SQIVND (reference sequence). V lost 3 bases to trimming and J lost 4 bases, with 15 bases between them. CDR3 nucleotide sequence: TGTGCCAGTAGTATCTCGGGCAGGGAATTCTATGGCTACACCTTC. Amino acid sequence: CASSISGREFYGYTF.

CDR3 sequence reads: CATSRVGRATNSPLHF. The CDR3 DNA reads as TGTGCCACCAGCAGAGTCGGCAGGGCCACTAATTCACCCCTCCACTTT. J is TRBJ1-6 and V is TRBV15; D possibly corresponds to TRBD1 (5 bases). CDR1 and CDR2 (germline): LNHNV, YYDKDF (reference sequence). The CDR3 runs 16 residues. V was pared by 1 base and J by 6 bases, with 13 bases between.

This clone occurred a few times. The CDR3 reads CASSPAGRTGELFF. The CDR3 coding sequence is TGTGCCAGCAGCCCTGCGGGAAGGACCGGGGAGCTGTTTTTT. V usage is TRBV7-8 and J usage is TRBJ2-2, with D possibly being TRBD2 (6 bases). Looked up from germline, CDR1 is SGHVS and CDR2 is FQNEAQ. Trimming took off 5 bases at V and 5 bases at J, with 12 bases between the two ends. The CDR3 is made up of 14 amino acids.

This sequence joins TRBV7-9 and TRBJ1-1; 7 bases match TRBD1. Germline V gene sequence: CDR1 SEHNR, CDR2 FQNEAQ (reference sequence). V lost 5 bases to trimming and J lost 2 bases; unmatched junction nucleotides: 8. This CDR3 spans 15 amino acids. CDR3: CASSPWDSVNTEAFF. In DNA form, the CDR3 reads TGTGCCAGCAGCCCCTGGGACAGCGTTAACACTGAAGCTTTCTTT. Supplemented by reference TRBV7-9 and TRBJ1-1, the full variable domain reads DTGVSQNPRHKITKRGQNVTFRCDPISEHNRLYWYRQTLGQGPEFLTYFQNEAQLEKSRLLSDRFSAERPKGSFSTLEIQRTEQGDSAMYLCASSPWDSVNTEAFFGQGTRLTVV.

This chain links TRBV19 with TRBJ1-6; no definite D call. This CDR3 spans 14 amino acids. V lost 6 bases and J 8 bases, leaving 14 bases between the germline ends. CDR1 LNHDA and CDR2 SQIVND come from the germline V gene (reference sequence). CDR3 protein: CASSLGRPYSPLHF. CDR3 bases: TGTGCCAGTAGCCTAGGAAGACCCTATTCACCCCTCCACTTT.

This clone was seen a single time. The chain combines TRBV5-1 with TRBJ1-4; D is uncertain. The CDR3 consists of 14 residues. V was shortened by 4 bases and J by 3 bases, with 10 bases between the two germline ends. Per the germline V gene, CDR1 is SGHRS and CDR2 is YFSETQ. The CDR3 DNA is TGCGCCAGCAGCCTCCGGGATCCTAATGAAAAACTGTTTTTT. Protein sequence: CASSLRDPNEKLFF.

The chain combines TRBV10-3 with TRBJ2-7; D perhaps matches TRBD2 (6 bases). The CDR3 is 12 residues long. Germline CDR1 is ENHRY and CDR2 is SYGVKD. V was cut by 8 bases and J by 2 bases, with 10 bases left in between. CDR3 protein: CAIPGLPYEQYF. Written as DNA, the CDR3 is TGTGCCATCCCGGGACTTCCCTACGAGCAGTACTTC.

In this sample, this clone turned up once. V gene TRBV19 combines with J gene TRBJ1-3; 7 nucleotides align to TRBD1. The CDR3 has 17 residues. Per germline, CDR1 LNHDA and CDR2 SQIVND (reference sequence). With 1 base clipped from V and 0 bases from J, the junction kept 6 bases outside the gene matches. CDR3 sequence reads: CASSIASTGTSGNTIYF. DNA for the CDR3: TGTGCCAGTAGTATAGCCTCGACAGGGACCTCTGGAAACACCATATATTTT.

V gene TRBV7-2 combines with J gene TRBJ1-1, with D perhaps TRBD1 (6 bases). V was shortened by 4 bases and J by 1 base, with 13 bases between the two germline ends. The CDR3 totals 15 residues. The germline CDR1 and CDR2 sequences are SGHTA and FQGNSA. The CDR3 DNA reads TGTGCCAGCAGCTCCCTACGAGGGGGGAACACTGAAGCTTTCTTT. Translating it yields CASSSLRGGNTEAFF.

This clone was observed a handful of times. The rearrangement uses TRBV6-5 and TRBJ1-1; D is undetermined. Trimming left V 6 bases short and J 3 bases short, with 11 bases between. Per germline, CDR1 MNHEY and CDR2 SVGAGI. The CDR3 runs to 13 residues. The CDR3 coding sequence is TGTGCCAGCAGCCGGGGAGCCGACACTGAAGCTTTCTTT. Translation: CASSRGADTEAFF.

The chain combines TRBV10-1 with TRBJ2-1; 9 bases map to TRBD2. The CDR3 covers 14 residues. Trimming removed 4 bases from V and 5 bases from J; junction bases left unmatched: 3. CDR1 WNHNN and CDR2 SYGVQD come from the germline V gene (reference sequence). CDR3 residues: CASSVAGAHNEQFF. DNA of the CDR3: TGCGCCAGCAGTGTAGCGGGGGCTCACAATGAGCAGTTCTTC.

Only one count was recorded for this clone. This chain connects TRBV5-1 to TRBJ1-1; TRBD1 aligns across 9 bases. CDR1 and CDR2 (germline): SGHRS, YFSETQ. V was pared by 4 bases and J by 4 bases, with 8 bases of the junction left unmatched. There are 15 residues in the CDR3. The CDR3 sequence: CASSPRTGVATEAFF. The CDR3 DNA follows: TGCGCCAGCAGCCCCCGGACAGGGGTGGCCACTGAAGCTTTCTTT.

This clone was counted once. Other DNA variants within this sample encode the same CDR3. The chain uses TRBV5-1 and TRBJ1-1; 9 bases match TRBD1. CDR1 SGHRS and CDR2 YFSETQ come from the germline V gene. J was trimmed by 3 bases and V by 4 bases; bases with no gene match: 10. This CDR3 is built from 16 residues. CDR3 nucleotide sequence: TGCGCCAGCAGCGCGTACCCTGGGACAGGGTACACTGAAGCTTTCTTT. The encoded protein is CASSAYPGTGYTEAFF.

There are a few counts of this clone. This chain links TRBV11-2 with TRBJ2-2; 8 bases match TRBD2. CDR3 size: 16 residues. The germline CDR1 and CDR2 sequences are SGHAT and FQNNGV. With V trimmed by 1 base and J by 7 bases, 8 bases remained unmatched. Here the CDR3 DNA reads TGTGCCAGCAGCTTAGTCCGCGGGGGGAACGGCGGGGAGCTGTTTTTT. This codes for CASSLVRGGNGGELFF.

This clone was picked up a small number of times. The chain joins TRBV4-1 to TRBJ1-6; D unclear. The CDR3 extends over 14 amino acids. Germline V gene sequence: CDR1 MGHRA, CDR2 YSYEKL. In DNA, the CDR3 is TGCGCTACGGGGTTGGGTCCTGGGGATTCACCCCTCCACTTT. It translates to CATGLGPGDSPLHF.

The CDR3 protein is CASDSGGVSYEQYF. The CDR3, as DNA: TGTGCCAGCGATAGCGGGGGGGTCTCCTACGAGCAGTACTTC. The gene calls are TRBV2 and TRBJ2-7; 11 bases map to TRBD2. There are 14 residues in the CDR3. CDR1 and CDR2 from the germline V gene are SNHLY and FYNNEI. The V segment lost 8 bases and the J segment 0 bases; nucleotides outside the gene matches: 3. Filled out from reference TRBV2 and TRBJ2-7, the complete variable domain reads EPEVTQTPSHQVTQMGQEVILRCVPISNHLYFYWYRQILGQKVEFLVSFYNNEISEKSEIFDDQFSVERPDGSNFTLKIRSTKLEDSAMYFCASDSGGVSYEQYFGPGTRLTVT.

This sequence joins TRBV9 and TRBJ2-3; 7 bases line up with TRBD2. The CDR3 contains 15 residues. The junction had 2 bases not matched to a gene; V was cut back by 0 bases and J by 1 base. Germline-derived CDR1 and CDR2 are SGDLS and YYNGEE. This CDR3 is CASSVGLAGTDTQYF. DNA of the CDR3: TGTGCCAGCAGCGTAGGGCTAGCGGGCACAGATACGCAGTATTTT.

The chain combines TRBV7-6 with TRBJ2-7; TRBD2 matches 13 bases. Germline-derived CDR1 and CDR2 are SGHVS and FNYEAQ. This CDR3 spans 14 amino acids. V shed 4 bases, J shed 4 bases, and the junction held 1 base outside the gene matches. CDR3 nucleotides: TGTGCCAGCAGCTCGACTAGCGGGGGGTACGAGCAGTACTTC. It encodes CASSSTSGGYEQYF.

The sample holds one count of this clone. The chain joins TRBV9 to TRBJ2-7; unclear D gene. The germline CDR1 and CDR2 sequences are SGDLS and YYNGEE. The CDR3 runs 14 residues. V was pared by 0 bases and J by 3 bases, with 10 bases between. The CDR3 coding sequence is TGTGCCAGCAGCGTAGGGGCAGGTGGCTACGAGCAGTACTTC. This translates into CASSVGAGGYEQYF.

The chain recombines TRBV18 with TRBJ2-7, with D possibly TRBD1 on 5 matching bases. V was clipped by 6 bases and J by 5 bases, with 17 bases between them. The CDR3 has 14 residues. Germline CDR1 is KGHSH and CDR2 is LQKENI. The CDR3 region is CASSPTEDYNEQYF. DNA for the CDR3: TGTGCCAGCTCCCCGACAGAGGATTATAACGAGCAGTACTTC.

V gene TRBV19 combines with J gene TRBJ2-7; 10 nucleotides match TRBD1. This CDR3 is built from 15 residues. Trimming at V came to 8 bases and at J to 4 bases, leaving 11 bases not matched to a gene. Germline assignment: CDR1 LNHDA and CDR2 SQIVND (reference sequence). Here the CDR3 reads CASSAGTGEVYEQYF. As DNA, the CDR3 is TGTGCCAGTTCCGCGGGGACAGGGGAAGTTTACGAGCAGTACTTC.